Following are 4 T cell receptor beta chains from one sample sequenced in a study of OX40 agonist ivuxolimab in advanced cancers. The method behind the library was the immunoSEQ multiplex PCR assay. TCRdb limited this immuneACCESS table to in-frame rearrangements with V and J called. A share of clones is missing; checked studies link under half to unresolved V genes, and the rest is unexplained. The sample yields roughly 72,000 clones; 94% were counted once. The ten largest make up more than 15% of the sample. The source was CD4+ or CD8+ T cells sorted from blood, collected in a trial of the OX40 agonist ivuxolimab. All receptors come from an adult with an advanced solid tumor such as melanoma, head and neck, liver or kidney cancer.

CDR3 amino acids: CASSLARLMNTEAFF. As DNA, the CDR3 is TGTGCCAGCAGCTTGGCCCGCTTAATGAACACTGAAGCTTTCTTT. The rearrangement links TRBV5-8 to TRBJ1-1; no clear D. The CDR3 runs to 15 residues. CDR1 is SGHTS and CDR2 is YDEGEE in the germline V gene. Trimming stripped 0 bases from V and 0 bases from J, with 9 bases between.

The chain recombines TRBV28 with TRBJ1-4; D might be TRBD1 (6 bases). Germline V CDR1 and CDR2: MDHEN, SYDVKM. V was cut by 5 bases and J by 8 bases, with 15 bases left in between. This CDR3 contains 14 residues. CDR3 nucleotide sequence: TGTGCCAGCAGTCAGGGGAACGCCGGGGAAAAACTGTTTTTT. This translates into CASSQGNAGEKLFF.

This sequence joins TRBV2 and TRBJ1-1, with D possibly matching TRBD1 (6 bases). This CDR3 has 16 amino acids. Per germline, CDR1 SNHLY and CDR2 FYNNEI. The V and J ends lost 2 bases and 5 bases respectively, with 18 bases between them. CDR3 coding DNA: TGTGCCAGCAGTGAACCCCCGACAGGCCCTGAGACTGAAGCTTTCTTT. Protein sequence: CASSEPPTGPETEAFF. The complete variable domain, with remaining parts taken from reference TRBV2 and TRBJ1-1, reads EPEVTQTPSHQVTQMGQEVILRCVPISNHLYFYWYRQILGQKVEFLVSFYNNEISEKSEIFDDQFSVERPDGSNFTLKIRSTKLEDSAMYFCASSEPPTGPETEAFFGQGTRLTVV.

The rearrangement uses TRBV4-3 and TRBJ1-5, with D hard to call. V was trimmed by 3 bases and J by 5 bases, leaving 14 bases between them. The CDR3 contains 15 residues. The germline V gene encodes CDR1 LGHNA and CDR2 YSLEER. Here the CDR3 reads CASSHSQKPDQPQHF. For the CDR3, the DNA is TGCGCCAGCAGCCACTCACAGAAACCCGATCAGCCCCAGCATTTT.